The rows below give T cell receptor beta chains drawn from one sample of a study of CD8+CD57+ T cells in acquired aplastic anemia. TCRdb reprocessed the reads with MiXCR, giving one entry per CDR3 protein. The sample lists roughly 200,000 distinct CDR3 sequences; 63% were seen once. The sequencing sample was made of sorted CD4+, CD8+, or CD8+CD57+ T cells (not recorded which) from PBMCs. These receptors were collected from a human donor with aplastic anemia. Both conserved end residues are part of each CDR3. A D gene is named only where the DNA matches it firmly. Clone sizes are given selectively: once, few, many, or a class where the clone is expanded.

abundance	d_gene	v_gene	j_gene	CDR3aa	CDR3nt
NA	NA	TRBV11-2	TRBJ1-5	CASSFGTNQPQHF	TGTGCCAGCAGCTTCGGGACCAATCAGCCCCAGCATTTT
NA	NA	TRBV7-9	TRBJ2-5	CASSLVEEQETQYF	TGTGCCAGCAGCTTAGTGGAGGAACAAGAGACCCAGTACTTC
NA	NA	TRBV9	TRBJ1-3	CASSAARVGTSSGNTIYF	TGTGCCAGCAGCGCGGCCCGAGTCGGGACGAGCTCTGGAAACACCATATATTTT
NA	TRBD1	TRBV6-4	TRBJ2-1	CASSAAGGEYNEQFF	TGTGCCAGCAGTGCCGCAGGGGGCGAATACAATGAGCAGTTCTTC
NA	NA	TRBV20-1	TRBJ2-1	CSARGQSYNEQFF	TGCAGTGCTAGAGGGCAAAGCTACAATGAGCAGTTCTTC
NA	TRBD1	TRBV20-1	TRBJ1-6	CSAYLGQPSEPLHF	TGCAGTGCTTACCTGGGACAGCCGAGTGAACCCCTCCACTTT
many	NA	TRBV7-6	TRBJ2-5	CASRAGLEETQYF	TGTGCCAGCAGAGCAGGGTTGGAAGAGACCCAGTACTTC
NA	TRBD1	TRBV20-1	TRBJ2-3	CSARIGTELTDTQYF	TGCAGTGCTAGAATTGGGACAGAACTCACAGATACGCAGTATTTT
NA	NA	TRBV15	TRBJ1-1	CATGKGGVTEAFF	TGTGCCACCGGAAAAGGAGGGGTCACTGAAGCTTTCTTT
NA	TRBD1	TRBV10-3	TRBJ2-1	CAISEWDRSEQFF	TGTGCCATCAGTGAGTGGGACAGATCGGAGCAGTTCTTC
NA	TRBD1	TRBV25-1	TRBJ1-1	CASSGQGNTEAFF	TGTGCCAGCAGTGGACAGGGTAACACTGAAGCTTTCTTT
NA	NA	TRBV7-2	TRBJ2-3	CASSLRPMFTDTQYF	TGTGCCAGCAGCTTAAGGCCAATGTTCACAGATACGCAGTATTTT
NA	NA	TRBV10-3	TRBJ1-6	CAISSGVLTSPLHF	TGTGCCATCAGTAGCGGGGTCCTTACTTCACCCCTCCACTTT
NA	NA	TRBV6-6	TRBJ2-7	CASRPKRGSSYEQYF	TGTGCCAGCCGACCGAAAAGAGGGAGCTCCTACGAGCAGTACTTC
many	NA	TRBV4-1	TRBJ2-3	CASSGRRTDTQYF	TGCGCCAGCAGTGGGAGGCGCACAGATACGCAGTATTTT
NA	TRBD1	TRBV12-3/TRBV12-4	TRBJ2-1	CASSFRDGQGYNEQFF	TGTGCCAGCAGTTTTCGGGACGGACAGGGCTACAATGAGCAGTTCTTC
NA	NA	TRBV12-3/TRBV12-4	TRBJ1-1	CASSFAPPGTEAFF	TGTGCCAGCAGTTTTGCACCGCCCGGCACTGAAGCTTTCTTT
many	NA	TRBV29-1	TRBJ1-2	CSFPQGHGYTF	TGCAGCTTCCCCCAGGGACACGGCTACACCTTC
NA	NA	TRBV20-1	TRBJ1-1	CSARGQMNTEAFF	TGCAGTGCTAGAGGACAGATGAACACTGAAGCTTTCTTT
NA	TRBD2	TRBV20-1	TRBJ2-7	CSARTSRSYEQYF	TGCAGTGCGCGGACTAGCCGATCCTACGAGCAGTACTTC
NA	NA	TRBV20-1	TRBJ1-2	CSAIFLCANYGYTF	TGCAGTGCTATATTCTTATGTGCTAACTATGGCTACACCTTC
NA	NA	TRBV28	TRBJ1-1	CASSLGPHQEAEAFF	TGTGCCAGCAGTTTAGGTCCCCACCAGGAAGCTGAAGCTTTCTTT
once	NA	TRBV19	TRBJ2-1	CASRLGGGGNNEQFF	TGTGCCAGTAGGTTGGGGGGCGGGGGAAACAATGAGCAGTTCTTC
few	TRBD1	TRBV24-1	TRBJ1-3	CATSDGQGNMSGNTIYF	TGTGCCACCAGTGATGGACAGGGTAATATGTCTGGAAACACCATATATTTT
NA	NA	TRBV12-3/TRBV12-4	TRBJ2-7	CASSRDFFDEQYF	TGTGCCAGCAGCCGGGACTTCTTTGACGAGCAGTACTTC
many	TRBD1	TRBV4-1	TRBJ1-1	CASSQPEDRSTEAFF	TGCGCCAGCAGCCAACCAGAGGACAGGAGCACTGAAGCTTTCTTT
NA	NA	TRBV15	TRBJ2-7	CATSGDWARHEQYF	TGTGCCACCAGCGGAGACTGGGCTCGCCACGAGCAGTACTTC
NA	NA	TRBV18	TRBJ1-2	CASSPMEGPYGYTF	TGTGCCAGCTCACCAATGGAGGGACCCTATGGCTACACCTTC
NA	NA	TRBV19	TRBJ2-5	CASSIDLFGPVDPETQYF	TGTGCCAGTAGTATAGATCTTTTTGGGCCAGTCGACCCGGAGACCCAGTACTTC
NA	TRBD1	TRBV5-1	TRBJ2-2	CASSLVGTVNTGELFF	TGCGCCAGCAGCTTGGTGGGGACAGTAAACACCGGGGAGCTGTTTTTT
NA	NA	TRBV12-3/TRBV12-4	TRBJ1-2	CATPSGNGYTF	TGTGCCACCCCCTCGGGGAATGGCTACACCTTC
NA	NA	TRBV24-1	TRBJ1-5	CAISRPWGNQPQHF	TGTGCCATCTCCAGACCTTGGGGCAATCAGCCCCAGCATTTT
NA	TRBD1	TRBV12-3/TRBV12-4	TRBJ2-7	CASSRVDRYHEQYF	TGTGCCAGCAGCCGGGTGGACAGGTACCACGAGCAGTACTTC
few	NA	TRBV9	TRBJ1-5	CASSRGNNQPQHF	TGTGCCAGCAGCCGCGGCAACAATCAGCCCCAGCATTTT
NA	NA	TRBV7-9	TRBJ2-7	CASSLTGRGYEQYF	TGTGCCAGCAGCTTGACAGGCCGGGGCTACGAGCAGTACTTC
few	NA	TRBV2	TRBJ1-1	CASSLSTEAFF	TGTGCCAGCAGTCTAAGCACTGAAGCTTTCTTT
NA	NA	TRBV19	TRBJ1-2	CASSSYRGSQDGYTF	TGTGCCAGTAGCTCCTATCGGGGCAGCCAGGATGGCTACACCTTC
many	NA	TRBV2	TRBJ1-6	CASSESFYNSPLHF	TGTGCCAGCAGTGAGAGCTTTTATAATTCACCCCTCCACTTT
NA	NA	TRBV19	TRBJ1-5	CASSKRSSQPQHF	TGTGCCAGTAGTAAAAGGAGCAGTCAGCCCCAGCATTTT
once	TRBD2	TRBV7-3	TRBJ2-6	CASSLGAGGGANVLTF	TGTGCCAGCAGCCTAGGGGCGGGGGGCGGGGCCAACGTCCTGACTTTC
NA	TRBD2	TRBV20-1	TRBJ2-7	CSAREGQGSGGAYEQYF	TGCAGTGCTAGAGAAGGCCAAGGTAGCGGGGGGGCCTACGAGCAGTACTTC
NA	NA	TRBV7-2	TRBJ1-5	CASSLVPGGDSNQPQHF	TGTGCCAGCAGCTTAGTCCCGGGAGGTGATAGCAATCAGCCCCAGCATTTT
NA	TRBD2	TRBV20-1	TRBJ2-1	CSADSGGYNEQFF	TGCAGTGCTGATAGCGGGGGATACAATGAGCAGTTCTTC
NA	NA	TRBV19	TRBJ1-1	CASYSRNLNTEAFF	TGTGCCAGTTACTCCAGAAATCTGAACACTGAAGCTTTCTTT
many	NA	TRBV5-6	TRBJ1-2	CASSLSSKHYGYTF	TGTGCCAGCAGCTTGAGCTCGAAACACTATGGCTACACCTTC
NA	NA	TRBV7-2	TRBJ1-1	CASSFGQVLNTEAFF	TGTGCCAGCAGCTTTGGTCAGGTTCTGAACACTGAAGCTTTCTTT
few	NA	TRBV7-8	TRBJ2-3	CASSRLTDTQYF	TGTGCCAGCAGCCGCCTCACAGATACGCAGTATTTT
many	NA	TRBV5-1	TRBJ1-1	CASSLRSGTEAFF	TGCGCCAGCAGCTTGCGCTCGGGCACTGAAGCTTTCTTT
NA	TRBD2	TRBV10-2	TRBJ2-3	CASSAGLAGDTDTQYF	TGCGCCAGCAGTGCCGGACTAGCGGGAGACACAGATACGCAGTATTTT
NA	NA	TRBV5-1	TRBJ2-2	CASSTRDSHTGELFF	TGCGCCAGCAGCACCCGGGACTCCCATACCGGGGAGCTGTTTTTT
medium-sized	NA	TRBV11-2	TRBJ2-5	CASSSPDYQETQYF	TGTGCCAGCAGCTCACCCGACTACCAAGAGACCCAGTACTTC
NA	NA	TRBV20-1	TRBJ2-7	CSARQEEQYF	TGCAGTGCTAGACAGGAGGAGCAGTACTTC
NA	NA	TRBV2	TRBJ1-1	CASSECQGYLNTEAFF	TGTGCCAGCAGTGAATGTCAGGGCTATCTGAACACTGAAGCTTTCTTT
NA	NA	TRBV2	TRBJ2-5	CASSEFGGRTRYQETQYF	TGTGCCAGCAGTGAATTCGGGGGGCGCACCCGGTACCAAGAGACCCAGTACTTC
NA	NA	TRBV25-1	TRBJ2-1	CASSDDRTGPEQFF	TGTGCCAGCAGTGATGACCGAACAGGGCCTGAGCAGTTCTTC
NA	NA	TRBV7-2	TRBJ2-7	CASRGGSSYEQYF	TGTGCCAGCAGAGGGGGGAGCTCCTACGAGCAGTACTTC
NA	NA	TRBV9	TRBJ2-1	CASSVGGGLEQFF	TGTGCCAGCAGCGTAGGGGGGGGGCTTGAGCAGTTCTTC